One and the same sample provided the 20 T cell receptor beta chains below, sequenced in a study of blood T cell repertoires in COVID-19. Some clones are missing from TCRdb's copy, which holds only in-frame ones; the method was immunoSEQ multiplex PCR. Seen here are roughly 100,000 clones, about 88% observed once, and the top ten hold around 5%. Sequencing input: peripheral blood. Receptor source: an elderly woman with active COVID-19.

J is TRBJ1-3 and V is TRBV6-4, with a possible D match to TRBD1 (6 bases). The CDR3 loop spans 16 amino acids. Per the germline V gene, CDR1 is MRHNA and CDR2 is SNTAGT. Trimming removed 4 bases from V and 2 bases from J, with 15 bases in between. In DNA, the CDR3 is TGTGCCAGCAGTGCCAACAGGGTGGAGGCTGGAAACACCATATATTTT. Its protein product is CASSANRVEAGNTIYF.

This chain joins TRBV27 and TRBJ2-7; TRBD2 agrees at 15 bases. V lost 6 bases to trimming and J lost 4 bases; unmatched junction nucleotides: 7. CDR1 and CDR2 (germline): MNHEY, SMNVEV (reference sequence). This CDR3 has 16 amino acids. CDR3 nucleotide sequence: TGTGCCAGCAGGAAGGGACTAGCGGGAGGTGGTTACGAGCAGTACTTC. Translated, it gives CASRKGLAGGGYEQYF.

This rearrangement joins TRBV7-6 to TRBJ2-1; 9 bases match TRBD2. The CDR3 is 17 amino acids. Germline V gene lookup returns CDR1 SGHVS and CDR2 FNYEAQ. Trimming cost V 6 bases and J 1 base; bases outside gene matches: 10. For the CDR3, the DNA is TGTGCCAGCAGTCTAAGTAGCGGGAGTGGGTCCTACAATGAGCAGTTCTTC. It translates to CASSLSSGSGSYNEQFF. The variable domain in full, completed from reference TRBV7-6 and TRBJ2-1, reads GAGVSQSPRYKVTKRGQDVALRCDPISGHVSLYWYRQALGQGPEFLTYFNYEAQQDKSGLPNDRFSAERPEGSISTLTIQRTEQRDSAMYRCASSLSSGSGSYNEQFFGPGTRLTVL.

This rearrangement joins TRBV7-8 to TRBJ1-2; TRBD1 aligns across 7 bases. The ends lost 6 bases at V and 3 bases at J; junction bases unmatched: 1. The germline CDR1 and CDR2 sequences are SGHVS and FQNEAQ. The CDR3 contains 12 residues. This chain's CDR3 is CASSQGDYGYTF. The CDR3 DNA reads as TGTGCCAGCAGTCAGGGGGACTATGGCTACACCTTC. The full variable domain, in which reference TRBV7-8 and TRBJ1-2 provide the parts outside the CDR3, is GAGVSQSPRYKVAKRGQDVALRCDPISGHVSLFWYQQALGQGPEFLTYFQNEAQLDKSGLPSDRFFAERPEGSVSTLKIQRTQQEDSAVYLCASSQGDYGYTFGSGTRLTVV.

V is TRBV5-1 and J is TRBJ2-5; 7 bases map to TRBD2. Trimming at V came to 4 bases and at J to 1 base, leaving 10 bases not matched to a gene. CDR1 and CDR2 from the germline V gene are SGHRS and YFSETQ. This CDR3 is 16 amino acids long. In DNA form, the CDR3 reads TGCGCCAGCAGCAAGGGTTTGGGACTACTCCAAGAGACCCAGTACTTC. This gives the protein CASSKGLGLLQETQYF.

V and J are TRBV27 and TRBJ2-4, with 8 bases fitting TRBD2. This CDR3 comprises 17 residues. Germline V gene sequence: CDR1 MNHEY, CDR2 SMNVEV (reference sequence). J was trimmed by 3 bases and V by 3 bases; bases with no gene match: 10. The CDR3 DNA sequence: TGTGCCAGCAGTTTTTGGAGCGGGAGTACAGACAAAAACATTCAGTACTTC. It translates to CASSFWSGSTDKNIQYF.

The V gene is TRBV6-5, the J gene TRBJ2-3, with 9 bases that match TRBD2. The V and J ends lost 7 bases and 1 base, in that order; junction bases with no gene match: 3. This CDR3 is built from 14 residues. Germline V CDR1 and CDR2: MNHEY, SVGAGI. The CDR3 region is CASKASGGTDTQYF. CDR3 bases: TGTGCCAGCAAAGCTAGCGGGGGCACAGATACGCAGTATTTT.

This chain joins TRBV27 and TRBJ2-2; 12 nucleotides line up with TRBD2. The CDR3 extends over 16 amino acids. The trim removed 5 bases at V and 5 bases at J, leaving 6 bases unmatched. The germline V gene has CDR1 MNHEY and CDR2 SMNVEV (reference sequence). This chain's CDR3 is CASSPLAGGPTGELFF. The CDR3 DNA follows: TGTGCCAGCAGTCCCCTAGCGGGAGGGCCGACCGGGGAGCTGTTTTTT.

This rearrangement joins TRBV6-5 to TRBJ2-1; TRBD2 aligns across 14 bases. Germline lookup yields CDR1 MNHEY and CDR2 SVGAGI. The CDR3 spans 15 residues. Trimming took 7 bases from V and 5 from J; bases not matched to a gene: 4. The CDR3, as DNA: TGTGCCAGCATTCCGGGACTAGCGGGAGACAATGAGCAGTTCTTC. It translates to CASIPGLAGDNEQFF.

This clone was found once. This chain uses TRBV6-2 or TRBV6-3 with TRBJ2-5; a weak D match, TRBD1 (5 bases). CDR1 is MNHEY, CDR2 SVGEGT, per germline. V was clipped by 4 bases and J by 5 bases, with 8 bases between them. This CDR3 has 12 amino acids. The CDR3 reads CASSWGQETQYF. The CDR3 bases are TGTGCCAGCAGTTGGGGCCAGGAGACCCAGTACTTC.

This chain uses TRBV7-3 with TRBJ2-7, with 8 bases lining up with TRBD1. The V gene end was trimmed by 5 bases and the J gene end by 5 bases; junction bases not matched to a gene: 2. The CDR3 covers 12 residues. CDR1 and CDR2 from the germline V gene are SGHTA and FQGTGA. The CDR3 DNA reads as TGTGCCAGCAGCCCAGGGGGCGACGAGCAGTACTTC. It translates to CASSPGGDEQYF.

This clone came up once. The rearrangement uses TRBV19 and TRBJ2-7; TRBD2 is a possible D gene (6 bases). Trimming stripped 0 bases from V and 3 bases from J, with 18 bases between. CDR3 length: 17 amino acids. CDR1 is LNHDA and CDR2 is SQIVND in the germline V gene (reference sequence). The CDR3: CASSIEYSQRAYYEQYF. CDR3 in DNA: TGTGCCAGTAGTATAGAATACTCCCAGCGGGCGTACTACGAGCAGTACTTC.

This clone was seen a single time. This chain connects TRBV27 to TRBJ2-2; weak D call: TRBD2 (5 bases). The CDR3 covers 13 residues. Trimming removed 3 bases from V and 7 bases from J, with 9 bases in between. Germline CDR1 and CDR2: MNHEY and SMNVEV (reference sequence). DNA for the CDR3: TGTGCCAGCAGTTTCGTACGGGGCGGGGAGCTGTTTTTT. It yields the protein CASSFVRGGELFF.

The rearrangement uses TRBV29-1 and TRBJ2-1; 10 bases align to TRBD2. The ends lost 7 bases at V and 8 bases at J; junction bases unmatched: 17. The CDR3 is 16 residues long. Per the germline V gene, CDR1 is SQVTM and CDR2 is ANQGSEA. CDR3 amino acids: CSASRASGRAGDEQFF. CDR3 coding DNA: TGCAGCGCCTCGAGGGCGAGCGGGAGGGCCGGGGATGAGCAGTTCTTC.

The genes are TRBV4-1 and TRBJ2-5; 14 bases are shared with TRBD2. V was pared by 5 bases and J by 5 bases, with 7 bases of the junction left unmatched. Germline assignment: CDR1 MGHRA and CDR2 YSYEKL. The CDR3 runs 16 residues. The CDR3 DNA reads TGCGCCAGCAGCACGACTAGCGGGGGGGGCTGGGAGACCCAGTACTTC. Encoded protein: CASSTTSGGGWETQYF.

This clone was detected a few times. The chain is built from TRBV5-8 and TRBJ2-5; 9 bases map to TRBD1. With V trimmed by 3 bases and J by 5 bases, 8 bases remained unmatched. The CDR3 contains 15 residues. Germline CDR1 SGHTS, CDR2 YDEGEE. CDR3: CASSSTGTGRETQYF. CDR3 nucleotides: TGTGCCAGCAGCTCAACCGGGACAGGGAGGGAGACCCAGTACTTC.

The table lists this clone with a count of one. Written as DNA, the CDR3 is TGCGCCAGCAGCTTGGGCGGAGCTTACACAGATACGCAGTATTTT. Residues: CASSLGGAYTDTQYF. The chain couples TRBV5-1 to TRBJ2-3; D gene unclear. CDR1 and CDR2 from the germline V gene are SGHRS and YFSETQ. This CDR3 is 15 amino acids long. The V end was cut by 0 bases, the J end by 2 bases, with 10 bases between.

The chain joins TRBV30 to TRBJ2-1; 12 nucleotides agree with TRBD2. The CDR3 has 16 residues. V was pared by 0 bases and J by 7 bases, with 7 bases of the junction left unmatched. Germline V CDR1 and CDR2: GTSNPN, SVGIG (reference sequence). The CDR3 DNA sequence: TGTGCCTGGAGTGTTGGTCTAGCGGGAGGGGGGAATGAGCAGTTCTTC. Translation: CAWSVGLAGGGNEQFF.

The chain links TRBV6-2 or TRBV6-3 to TRBJ1-4; no clear D. Germline assignment: CDR1 MNHEY and CDR2 SVGEGT. Trimming took 2 bases from V and 3 from J, leaving 7 bases between them. The CDR3 totals 14 residues. The CDR3 DNA is TGTGCCAGCAGTTACAGTCAGTCTAATGAAAAACTGTTTTTT. Protein product: CASSYSQSNEKLFF.

This clone was detected once. The chain uses TRBV18 and TRBJ2-1; 10 positions match TRBD2. The CDR3 has 16 residues. V shed 2 bases, J shed 0 bases, and the junction held 1 base outside the gene matches. CDR1 is KGHSH and CDR2 is LQKENI in the germline V gene. CDR3 DNA sequence: TGTGCCAGCTCACCAACTAGCGGGACCTCCTACAATGAGCAGTTCTTC. Its translation: CASSPTSGTSYNEQFF.